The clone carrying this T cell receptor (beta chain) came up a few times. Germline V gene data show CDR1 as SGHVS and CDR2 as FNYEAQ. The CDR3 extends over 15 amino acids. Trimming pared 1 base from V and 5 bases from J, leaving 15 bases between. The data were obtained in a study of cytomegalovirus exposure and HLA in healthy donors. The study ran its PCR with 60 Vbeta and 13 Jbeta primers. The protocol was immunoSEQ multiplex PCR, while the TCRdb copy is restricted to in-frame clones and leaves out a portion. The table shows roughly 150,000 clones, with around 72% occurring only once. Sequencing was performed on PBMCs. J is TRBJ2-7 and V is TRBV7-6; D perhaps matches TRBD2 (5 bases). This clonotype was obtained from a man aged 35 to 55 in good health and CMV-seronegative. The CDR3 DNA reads TGTGCCAGCAGCTTAGGGGCCCGGGGATTAGACGAGCAGTACTTC. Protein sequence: CASSLGARGLDEQYF.